These 19 T cell receptor beta chains were sequenced from one sample in a study of T cell responses to AZD1222 COVID-19 vaccine. The repertoire was sequenced with immunoSEQ multiplex PCR; TCRdb's copy has only in-frame clones and lacks some. The data hold some 200,000 clones, with 85% to 95% observed a single time. This sample comprised peripheral blood, obtained on day 0 of AZD1222 vaccination. These receptor sequences come from an adult in good health.

The rearrangement uses TRBV23-1 and TRBJ1-1; D is undetermined. TRBV23-1 is recorded as an ORF, its role being uncertain. The CDR3 is made up of 11 amino acids. V lost 6 bases and J 7 bases, leaving 9 bases between the germline ends. The CDR3 DNA reads as TGCGCCAGCAGCTCTAGTGGTGAAGCTTTCTTT. Protein sequence: CASSSSGEAFF.

This clone was counted only a few times. The rearrangement joins TRBV14 to TRBJ2-5; D is undetermined. The CDR3 is 12 residues long. V was cut by 3 bases and J by 4 bases, with 6 bases left in between. The V gene's germline CDR1 is SGHDN and CDR2 FVKESK. The CDR3 protein is CASSQLGETQYF. CDR3 bases: TGTGCCAGCAGCCAGCTCGGAGAGACCCAGTACTTC.

V usage is TRBV27 and J usage is TRBJ2-3, with TRBD2 matching over 8 bases. V gave up 8 bases and J gave up 5 bases; unmatched junction bases: 12. CDR1 and CDR2 from the germline V gene are MNHEY and SMNVEV (reference sequence). The CDR3 is made up of 15 amino acids. The DNA for the CDR3 is TGTGCCAGCGGCGGGCGACACCGGGGGGGAGATACGCAGTATTTT. This encodes CASGGRHRGGDTQYF.

This clone was recorded a few times. The rearrangement joins TRBV9 to TRBJ1-2, with no clear D. The germline V gene encodes CDR1 SGDLS and CDR2 YYNGEE. This CDR3 contains 13 residues. V was trimmed by 0 bases and J by 2 bases, leaving 5 bases between them. In DNA, the CDR3 is TGTGCCAGCAGCGTAGGGGTGAACTATGGCTACACCTTC. It is translated as CASSVGVNYGYTF.

The chain combines TRBV2 with TRBJ2-7; D is uncertain. The V end was cut by 10 bases, the J end by 2 bases, with 12 bases between. This CDR3 comprises 12 residues. Looked up from germline, CDR1 is SNHLY and CDR2 is FYNNEI. The CDR3 region is CANRNGAYEQYF. CDR3 nucleotides: TGTGCCAACCGCAACGGAGCCTACGAGCAGTACTTC.

The genes are TRBV6-1 and TRBJ1-6; D gene ambiguous. This CDR3 region has 16 residues. The germline V gene encodes CDR1 MNHNS and CDR2 SASEGT. V gave up 2 bases and J gave up 0 bases, with 8 bases separating them. The CDR3 region is CASSELQSSYNSPLHF. The CDR3 nucleotides are TGTGCCAGCAGTGAACTCCAGAGCTCCTATAATTCACCCCTCCACTTT.

The gene calls are TRBV18 and TRBJ2-6; D is unresolved. Germline V lookup: CDR1 KGHSH, CDR2 LQKENI. The V end was cut by 8 bases, the J end by 0 bases, with 11 bases between. The CDR3 extends over 15 amino acids. The CDR3 DNA sequence: TGTGCCAGCATCTCCCGGAACTCTGGGGCCAACGTCCTGACTTTC. This translates into CASISRNSGANVLTF.

The chain links TRBV5-1 to TRBJ2-5; D might be TRBD2 (6 bases). Germline values: CDR1 SGHRS, CDR2 YFSETQ. The CDR3 spans 15 residues. V was pared by 0 bases and J by 4 bases, with 13 bases between. As DNA, the CDR3 is TGCGCCAGCAGCTTGGGTGGGGAGGTCAGAGAGACCCAGTACTTC. It translates to CASSLGGEVRETQYF.

This chain uses TRBV28 with TRBJ2-3, with a tentative D call TRBD1 (6 bases). This CDR3 has 14 amino acids. Germline V gene lookup returns CDR1 MDHEN and CDR2 SYDVKM. V was clipped by 6 bases and J by 3 bases, with 13 bases between them. The CDR3 here is CASSRRTETDTQYF. CDR3 coding DNA: TGTGCCAGCAGCCGAAGGACAGAGACAGATACGCAGTATTTT.

This clone came up once. The chain employs TRBV12-3 or TRBV12-4 and TRBJ1-4; D unresolved. Trimming removed 6 bases at V and 4 bases at J, with 9 bases between. The CDR3 consists of 13 residues. The CDR3 loop reads CASSPDLNEKLFF. DNA for the CDR3: TGTGCCAGCAGCCCGGACCTTAATGAAAAACTGTTTTTT.

The genes are TRBV18 and TRBJ1-4; D is unclear. Germline CDR1 and CDR2: KGHSH and LQKENI. V was pared by 1 base and J by 4 bases, with 4 bases between. The CDR3 runs 13 residues. CDR3 nucleotides: TGTGCCAGCTCACCACGGGGTAATGAAAAACTGTTTTTT. Translation: CASSPRGNEKLFF.

This clone has a single count. The V call is TRBV18, the J call TRBJ1-3, with 8 bases matching TRBD1. Germline CDR1 and CDR2: KGHSH and LQKENI. V shed 3 bases, J shed 2 bases, and the junction held 0 bases outside the gene matches. The CDR3 totals 14 residues. The CDR3 reads CASSPDRAGNTIYF. The CDR3 DNA is TGTGCCAGCTCACCGGACAGGGCTGGAAACACCATATATTTT.

V is TRBV9 and J is TRBJ2-1, with 10 positions matching TRBD2. The CDR3 runs 16 residues. Trimming removed 10 bases from V and 5 bases from J; junction bases left unmatched: 15. CDR1 and CDR2 (germline): SGDLS, YYNGEE. The DNA for the CDR3 is TGTGCCTCCTCGGCCAGCGGGGGGGGTTTGGACAATGAGCAGTTCTTC. As protein: CASSASGGGLDNEQFF.

V usage is TRBV21-1 and J usage is TRBJ2-5; no check of the table's D call, TRBD2, against the DNA was made. TRBV21-1 is termed a pseudogene. This CDR3 contains 16 residues. The CDR3 reads CASSGRHSGTAETQYF. CDR3 in DNA: TGTGCCAGCAGCGGACGACATAGCGGGACCGCGGAGACCCAGTACTTC.

The rearrangement uses TRBV19 and TRBJ1-5; tentative D call: TRBD1 (5 bases). From germline, CDR1 is LNHDA and CDR2 SQIVND (reference sequence). The length of the CDR3 is 14 residues. The V end was cut by 6 bases, the J end by 0 bases, with 9 bases between. CDR3 sequence (DNA): TGTGCCAGTAGCGGGGGATTTAGCAATCAGCCCCAGCATTTT. The encoded protein is CASSGGFSNQPQHF.

The V and J genes are TRBV18 and TRBJ1-1; D perhaps matches TRBD1 (5 bases). The CDR3 is 15 residues long. Germline CDR1 is KGHSH and CDR2 is LQKENI. V was pared by 2 bases and J by 0 bases, with 10 bases between. CDR3 sequence: CASSPLSGLNTEAFF. For the CDR3, the DNA is TGTGCCAGCTCACCATTATCAGGGCTGAACACTGAAGCTTTCTTT.

CDR3 sequence: CASSPRGPVRPQHF. In nucleotides, the CDR3 is TGTGCCAGCAGCCCACGGGGTCCCGTGAGGCCCCAGCATTTT. The chain links TRBV27 to TRBJ1-5; D not certain. Deletions cut 6 bases from V and 9 bases from J, with 18 bases between. CDR1 is MNHEY and CDR2 is SMNVEV in the germline V gene (reference sequence). CDR3 length: 14 residues.

The rearrangement links TRBV4-3 to TRBJ1-4, with D perhaps matching TRBD1 (5 bases). Germline V CDR1 and CDR2: LGHNA, YSLEER. With 1 base removed from V and 12 bases from J, the gap between germline ends came to 15 bases. CDR3 length: 14 residues. The CDR3 nucleotides read TGCGCCAGCAGCCAAGCCCGTGAGGGGCGAGAACTGTTTTTT. Amino acid sequence: CASSQAREGRELFF.

As DNA, the CDR3 is TGTGCCAGCAGCTTGACTAGCGGGAACTCAGATACGCAGTATTTT. It encodes CASSLTSGNSDTQYF. This chain uses TRBV7-2 with TRBJ2-3, with TRBD2 identical over 11 bases. The CDR3 is made up of 15 amino acids. V shed 3 bases and J 4 bases; nucleotides not matched to a gene: 3. Germline loops: CDR1 SGHTA, CDR2 FQGNSA. The full variable domain, completed using reference TRBV7-2 and TRBJ2-3, is GAGVSQSPSNKVTEKGKDVELRCDPISGHTALYWYRQSLGQGLEFLIYFQGNSAPDKSGLPSDRFSAERTGGSVSTLTIQRTQQEDSAVYLCASSLTSGNSDTQYFGPGTRLTVL.